The source of this T cell receptor beta chain is a study of T cell repertoires in cytomegalovirus infection. Turning to the study itself: CMV epitopes in the study were HLA-C-restricted (recently identified) and HLA-B-restricted (well studied). Signatures in public TCR beta sequences pointed to both CMV infection and matching HLA type.

Each CDR3 protein gets one entry after TCRdb re-called the reads with MiXCR. Of approximately 600,000 distinct CDR3 sequences listed, about 39% were seen once; the top ten hold around 48%. Regarding this clonotype: What it recognizes is unknown. Without the conserved terminal phenylalanine or tryptophan, this CDR3 likely stems from a read error.

The sequenced sample was cultured PBMCs, obtained from culture after CMV antigen stimulation. This sequence originates from a human donor in good health (CMV status not recorded). Some clones in this sample may be carry-over from other donors' samples.

CDR3 DNA sequence: TGTGCCAGCAGCAAACAAGGGGTACCTGGAAACACCATATATTAT. Protein: CASSKQGVPGNTIYY. This sequence joins TRBV7-2 and TRBJ1-3; D is possibly TRBD1 (5 bases). Trimming pared 5 bases from V and 2 bases from J, leaving 13 bases between. CDR1 and CDR2 (germline): SGHTA, FQGNSA. This CDR3 has 15 residues.